This TCR beta chain was identified during a study of shared clonotypes between healthy human individuals. Germline V gene lookup returns CDR1 SGHVS and CDR2 FQNEAQ. The V end lost 3 bases, the J end lost 0 bases, and 9 bases lay between the germline ends. The CDR3 runs to 15 residues. Notes on this clone: Other nucleotide sequences from this sample produce the same CDR3.

This table comes from immunoSEQ multiplex PCR, and its TCRdb copy is limited to in-frame clones, with some not included. The sample lists 2 million to 2.5 million clones, around 95% occurring once. The receptor was derived from a man younger than 35 in good health. This chain links TRBV7-8 with TRBJ1-5, with D hard to call. The specimen sequenced was naive CD4+ T cells sorted from blood. Subset noted: CD45RA+ positively selected. CDR3 residues: CASSLTSYSNQPQHF. The CDR3 nucleotides read TGTGCCAGCAGCTTGACAAGTTATAGCAATCAGCCCCAGCATTTT.